This T cell receptor beta chain was identified in a study of blood T cell repertoires in COVID-19. Study-wide background: Acute-phase and convalescent COVID-19 samples originated in the United States, Italy and Spain. Sample material is recorded as cDNA or gDNA derived from T cells, B-cell-depleted T cells, or PBMCs.

Under the authors' procedure: Researchers report that nucleated cell counts were estimated from reference gene primer amplification. Clones were sequenced by immunoSEQ multiplex PCR, and TCRdb holds only the in-frame ones, with some missing. Clone size and V and J calls were adopted from that table, with D and trimming inferred from the DNA. The sample yields roughly 87,000 clones, roughly 78% seen once. The CDR3 is 13 residues long. The germline V gene encodes CDR1 ENHRY and CDR2 SYGVKD. Trimming removed 3 bases from V and 6 bases from J, with 11 bases in between. The material sequenced was peripheral blood. The rearrangement links TRBV10-3 to TRBJ1-1, with a tentative D call TRBD1 (5 bases). The clonotype originates from a woman older than 75 with acute or convalescent COVID-19. CDR3 bases: TGTGCCATCAGTGATCCGAAGGGGCCTGAAGCTTTCTTT. Its translation: CAISDPKGPEAFF.